These T cell receptor beta chains were read from a single sample in a study of regulatory T cells in long-lasting Graves disease. TCRdb reprocessed the multiplex PCR reads with MiXCR, giving one entry per CDR3 protein. The sample consists of 600,000 to 800,000 distinct CDR3 sequences, 25% to 30% of them appearing once. The sample consisted of peripheral blood mononuclear cells (PBMCs), taken when the disease was refractory, from a patient treated with antithyroid drugs. These receptors were obtained from a female donor with Graves disease. The CDR3 runs from the conserved cysteine through the conserved F or W. The order of the fields is V gene, clone size, J gene, D gene, CDR3 DNA, CDR3 protein. The D gene is left open where the match is weak. Clone size is shown for a subset of rows, as once, few, many or a class of expanded clone.

TRBV11-2	NA	TRBJ1-2	NA	TGTGCCAGCAGCCGCCCCAGCGGCTACTATGGCTACACCTTC	CASSRPSGYYGYTF
TRBV28	few	TRBJ1-6	NA	TGTGCCAGCAGTGGAATGACAGGAACCTCATTACCCCTCCACTTT	CASSGMTGTSLPLHF
TRBV18	NA	TRBJ1-6	NA	TGTGCCAGCTCACCAAAGCTCAGGGAGGATTCACCCCTCCACTTT	CASSPKLREDSPLHF
TRBV18	NA	TRBJ1-1	NA	TGTGCCAGCTCACCGCGCAGGGTGAACACTGAAGCTTTCTTT	CASSPRRVNTEAFF
TRBV28	many	TRBJ1-2	TRBD1	TGTGCCAGCAGTTTGAATCCGGGACAGGCATGGGGAGGCTACACCTTC	CASSLNPGQAWGGYTF
TRBV9	NA	TRBJ2-7	TRBD2	TGTGCCAGCAGCGTAACGGGAGGGCCTGGCTACGAGCAGTACTTC	CASSVTGGPGYEQYF
TRBV20-1	NA	TRBJ2-7	NA	TGCAGTGCAGCGGCGGCTGGAGATTCCTACGAGCAGTACTTC	CSAAAAGDSYEQYF
TRBV30	few	TRBJ1-1	NA	TGTGCCTGGAGTGGACACCAGAACACTGAAGCTTTCTTT	CAWSGHQNTEAFF
TRBV19	NA	TRBJ1-5	TRBD1	TGTGCCAGTAGGTTCAGGGGGCTTTATCAGCCCCAGCATTTT	CASRFRGLYQPQHF
TRBV20-1	NA	TRBJ1-1	NA	TGCAGTGCTAGATCTGTTGGGGCAGGGCGGAACACTGAAGCTTTCTTT	CSARSVGAGRNTEAFF
TRBV30	NA	TRBJ1-1	NA	TGTGCCTGGAGTGTACTCGTCAGACCGAACACTGAAGCTTTCTTT	CAWSVLVRPNTEAFF
TRBV9	NA	TRBJ1-1	NA	TGTGCCAGCAGCCAAGGAGAGGGCACTGAAGCTTTCTTT	CASSQGEGTEAFF
TRBV28	NA	TRBJ1-1	NA	TGTGCCAGCAGCGTGGGGCTAGGAAACACTGAAGCTTTCTTT	CASSVGLGNTEAFF
TRBV3-1	few	TRBJ2-7	NA	TGTGCCAGCAGCCTACATACGGGGGCCTACGAGCAGTACTTC	CASSLHTGAYEQYF
TRBV5-1	NA	TRBJ1-1	NA	TGCGCCAGCAGCTCGGACAGCATGAACACTGAAGCTTTCTTT	CASSSDSMNTEAFF
TRBV11-2	few	TRBJ2-1	TRBD2	TGTGCCAGCAGCTTTTCCCCTAGCGGGAGCTATGAGCAGTTCTTC	CASSFSPSGSYEQFF
TRBV28	NA	TRBJ2-7	NA	TGTGCCAGCACCCATGGGAAGGGGTACCACGAGCAGTACTTC	CASTHGKGYHEQYF
TRBV5-6	once	TRBJ1-1	NA	TGTGCCAGCACCCCCAACTCGGGCACTGAAGCTTTCTTT	CASTPNSGTEAFF
TRBV20-1	NA	TRBJ2-2	NA	TGCAGTGCTACAAACAGGGTGAACGGGGAGCTGTTTTTT	CSATNRVNGELFF
TRBV3-1	NA	TRBJ1-2	TRBD1	TGTGCCAGCAGCCAGGGCCAGGGGGCAGGTGGCTACACCTTC	CASSQGQGAGGYTF
TRBV5-5	NA	TRBJ1-5	NA	TGTGCCACCAAAGAAGACGTCGGTAGCAATCAGCCCCAGCATTTT	CATKEDVGSNQPQHF
TRBV3-1	few	TRBJ2-5	TRBD2	TGTGCCAGCAGCCAAGAACTAGCGGGAGGGTGGGAGACCCAGTACTTC	CASSQELAGGWETQYF
TRBV6-1	few	TRBJ1-2	TRBD1	TGTGCCAGCAGTGAAAGGACAGGGGTGGTGGGCTACACCTTC	CASSERTGVVGYTF
TRBV29-1	many	TRBJ2-5	NA	TGCAGCGTTGGGTTAGCGGAAGAGACCCAGTACTTC	CSVGLAEETQYF
TRBV20-1	NA	TRBJ2-7	NA	TGCAGTGTCAGTGGGCGGGACTGGTACGAGCAGTACTTC	CSVSGRDWYEQYF
TRBV19	NA	TRBJ1-2	NA	TGTGCCAGTAGTATAGATCTCTGGGACTCGCCTCTTAGGTATGGCTACACCTTC	CASSIDLWDSPLRYGYTF
TRBV6-2/TRBV6-3	few	TRBJ2-2	TRBD1	TGTGCCAGCAGTCAAAGGACAGGGATCGCCGGGGAGCTGTTTTTT	CASSQRTGIAGELFF
TRBV19	few	TRBJ1-5	NA	TGTGCCAGTAGTATAGCAGGGATCAATCAGCCCCAGCATTTT	CASSIAGINQPQHF
TRBV2	few	TRBJ2-7	TRBD1	TGTGCCAGCAGCGCGTCCGGGACAGGTGGCCACGAGCAGTACTTC	CASSASGTGGHEQYF
TRBV30	NA	TRBJ2-5	TRBD2	TGTGCCTGGAGTGTTGGACTAGCGGGACAAGAGACCCAGTACTTC	CAWSVGLAGQETQYF
TRBV20-1	many	TRBJ2-7	TRBD2	TGCAGTGCTAGCCCGACTAGCGTGTCCTACGAGCAGTACTTC	CSASPTSVSYEQYF
TRBV7-3	NA	TRBJ2-5	NA	TGTGCCAGCAGCCCTCGCCCCAGCGGGGAGACCCAGTACTTC	CASSPRPSGETQYF
TRBV25-1	NA	TRBJ1-2	TRBD1	TGTGCCAGCAGTGAATATGGACAGGGGTATGGCTACACCTTC	CASSEYGQGYGYTF
TRBV7-3	few	TRBJ1-1	TRBD1	TGTGCCAGCAGCTGGGGACAGGGCGAGAGTGCTTTCTTT	CASSWGQGESAFF
TRBV12-3/TRBV12-4	NA	TRBJ2-1	TRBD2	TGTGCCAGCAGTTGGACTAGCGGGAGTAGGAATGAGCAGTTCTTC	CASSWTSGSRNEQFF
TRBV27	many	TRBJ1-1	TRBD1	TGTGCCAGCAGTTTTGGGACAGGGACTGAAGCTTTCTTT	CASSFGTGTEAFF
TRBV28	few	TRBJ1-5	NA	TGTGCCAGTGGGGGGATAGGTCAGCCCCAGCATTTT	CASGGIGQPQHF
TRBV2	NA	TRBJ2-7	TRBD2	TGTGCCAGCCAAATGGCGAGCGGGAGGGCTGATAACGAGCAGTACTTC	CASQMASGRADNEQYF
TRBV20-1	few	TRBJ1-1	TRBD1	TGCAGTGCCCCGGGACAGGGCCTCCGGACTGAAGCTTTCTTT	CSAPGQGLRTEAFF
TRBV19	NA	TRBJ1-5	NA	TGTGCCAGTAGTATAGGTGGTCCAAATCAGCCCCAGCATTTT	CASSIGGPNQPQHF
TRBV19	few	TRBJ1-5	NA	TGTGCCAGTAGTATCTGGGGGCGGTTGGACACGCAGCCCCAGCATTTT	CASSIWGRLDTQPQHF
TRBV14	NA	TRBJ2-4	NA	TGTGCCAGCAGCCAAGATATGAGGGGCATTCAGTACTTC	CASSQDMRGIQYF
TRBV20-1	NA	TRBJ1-1	NA	TGCAGTGTATTGACCGCTATGAACACTGAAGCTTTCTTT	CSVLTAMNTEAFF
TRBV20-1	few	TRBJ1-5	NA	TGCAATGCCGCCGCCGGGCAGGGCAATCAGCCCCAGCATTTT	CNAAAGQGNQPQHF
TRBV6-1	NA	TRBJ1-1	TRBD1	TGTGCCAGCAGAGCCAGGGGGGGAGGGACTGAAGCTTTCTTT	CASRARGGGTEAFF
TRBV12-3/TRBV12-4	few	TRBJ2-3	TRBD1	TGTGCCAGCAGTGACCGTCTTAGGACAGGTCCTCCTAGCACAGATACGCAGTATTTT	CASSDRLRTGPPSTDTQYF
TRBV16	NA	TRBJ1-2	NA	TGTGCCAGCAGCCAATTGGGCCAGGACTATGGCTACACCTTC	CASSQLGQDYGYTF
TRBV5-1	few	TRBJ1-4	NA	TGCGCCAGCAGCATTTCAGCCAAGAGGGATGAAAAACTGTTTTTT	CASSISAKRDEKLFF
TRBV6-2/TRBV6-3	few	TRBJ2-4	NA	TGTGCCAGCAGTTACATAGTCCGGGGGCGAGAGGCCAAAAACATTCAGTACTTC	CASSYIVRGREAKNIQYF
TRBV20-1	NA	TRBJ2-5	NA	TGCAGTGTCAGGACAGTACAAGAGACCCAGTACTTC	CSVRTVQETQYF
TRBV27	NA	TRBJ2-5	NA	TGTGCCAGCAGTTTATGGCCAGGCGCCCAAGAGACCCAGTACTTC	CASSLWPGAQETQYF
TRBV13	few	TRBJ1-1	TRBD1	TGTGCCAGCAGCCCCCGGACAGGGACGGAGGGTGACACTGAAGCTTTCTTT	CASSPRTGTEGDTEAFF
TRBV12-5	NA	TRBJ1-1	NA	TGTGCTAGTGGTTTGGGGGTACAAATGAACACTGAAGCTTTCTTT	CASGLGVQMNTEAFF
TRBV7-9	NA	TRBJ2-5	TRBD2	TGTGCCAGCAGCCGGACTAGCGGGAATAATGGAGAGACCCAGTACTTC	CASSRTSGNNGETQYF
TRBV25-1	few	TRBJ1-6	TRBD1	TGTGCCAGCAGTGAGGACAGGGGTAATTCACCCCTCCACTTT	CASSEDRGNSPLHF
TRBV2	NA	TRBJ2-7	NA	TGTGCCAGCAGTGAAGTGACGACGGGGACCCCCCAGGGGGGCGAGCAGTACTTC	CASSEVTTGTPQGGEQYF
TRBV6-5	few	TRBJ2-2	TRBD2	TGTGCCAGCAGTTTCCTCGCGGGACGGGGGGGCACCGGGGAGCTGTTTTTT	CASSFLAGRGGTGELFF